These 14 T cell receptor beta chains were all obtained from the same sample, sequenced in a study of CD8+CD57+ T cells in acquired aplastic anemia. Only patients with CD8+CD57+ cell expansion on flow cytometry were chosen for sequencing. CDR3 and TCR beta VDJ profiling relied on a genomic DNA template. TCRdb reprocessed the reads with MiXCR, giving one entry per CDR3 protein. The sample holds 200,000 or so distinct CDR3 sequences, about half seen once. Sequencing used sorted CD4+, CD8+, or CD8+CD57+ T cells (not recorded which) from PBMCs. Receptors were obtained from a human donor with aplastic anemia.

This clonotype has just a few counts. This sequence joins TRBV12-3 or TRBV12-4 and TRBJ1-5; D gene uncertain. The CDR3 has 12 amino acids. Trimming pared 7 bases from V and 4 bases from J, leaving 8 bases between. CDR3 region: CASTPGNQPQHF. CDR3 nucleotide sequence: TGTGCCAGCACCCCGGGGAATCAGCCCCAGCATTTT.

This sequence joins TRBV19 and TRBJ2-7; D may be TRBD1 (6 bases). V lost 3 bases to trimming and J lost 0 bases, with 12 bases between them. Germline CDR1 reads LNHDA; CDR2 reads SQIVND (reference sequence). CDR3 length equals 15 residues. CDR3 DNA: TGTGCCAGTAGTATCAGGACAGCCAGCTCCTACGAGCAGTACTTC. Its translation is CASSIRTASSYEQYF.

CDR3 coding DNA: TGTGCCACCAGTGATTTAAAACGGGGGTACAATGAGCAGTTCTTC. Translation gives CATSDLKRGYNEQFF. This rearrangement joins TRBV24-1 to TRBJ2-1; D may be TRBD2 (6 bases). V lost 1 base and J 4 bases, leaving 10 bases between the germline ends. Germline V gene data show CDR1 as KGHDR and CDR2 as SFDVKD. The CDR3 consists of 15 residues.

This chain links TRBV20-1 with TRBJ1-1; D is undetermined. CDR1 is DFQATT, CDR2 SNEGSKA, per germline (reference sequence). The CDR3 has 13 residues. Trimming left V 0 bases short and J 5 bases short, with 10 bases between. The CDR3 coding sequence is TGCAGTGCTAGAGATTGGATTGGAACTGAAGCTTTCTTT. It codes for CSARDWIGTEAFF.

The CDR3 DNA sequence: TGCAGCGTTGATGACGAAAGGAACACCATATATTTT. The encoded protein is CSVDDERNTIYF. This chain uses TRBV29-1 with TRBJ1-3, with no clear D. This CDR3 comprises 12 residues. V lost 3 bases and J 7 bases, leaving 10 bases between the germline ends. CDR1 and CDR2 (germline): SQVTM, ANQGSEA.

This clonotype was counted ten times or more. This chain links TRBV27 with TRBJ2-3, with 9 bases aligning to TRBD1. The germline V gene encodes CDR1 MNHEY and CDR2 SMNVEV (reference sequence). This CDR3 spans 15 amino acids. V was clipped by 6 bases and J by 1 base; unmatched bases: 5. CDR3 bases: TGTGCCAGCAGCATCAGGACAGGGGGCACAGATACGCAGTATTTT. Protein: CASSIRTGGTDTQYF.

The chain carries TRBV29-1 and TRBJ1-1; TRBD1 agrees at 9 bases. The CDR3 has 12 amino acids. The trim removed 4 bases at V and 8 bases at J, leaving 5 bases unmatched. CDR1 and CDR2 from the germline V gene are SQVTM and ANQGSEA. The CDR3 DNA follows: TGCAGCGTTGGAAGGACAGGGGAAGAAGCTTTCTTT. This translates into CSVGRTGEEAFF.

The rearrangement links TRBV12-3 or TRBV12-4 to TRBJ1-4; D gene ambiguous. The CDR3 totals 15 residues. The germline V and J ends were trimmed by 3 bases and 7 bases, with 15 bases remaining between them. The CDR3 protein is CASSFSAGWSEKLFF. The CDR3 DNA reads as TGTGCCAGCAGTTTTTCGGCAGGTTGGAGTGAAAAACTGTTTTTT.

On this clonotype: A much larger clone differs from this one at a single base, so this may be a read error. The chain combines TRBV7-9 with TRBJ2-7; TRBD1 agrees at 7 bases. Trimming took 6 bases from V and 2 from J; bases not matched to a gene: 13. The germline V gene has CDR1 SEHNR and CDR2 FQNEAQ (reference sequence). The CDR3 contains 16 residues. CDR3 loop: CASSPWGTARAYEQYF. The CDR3 bases are TGTGCCAGCAGTCCATGGGGGACAGCGAGAGCCTACGAGCAGTACTTC.

This clonotype has at least ten counts. The chain has TRBV5-1 and TRBJ1-6, with 9 bases lining up with TRBD1. Germline CDR1 reads SGHRS; CDR2 reads YFSETQ. V gave up 0 bases and J gave up 8 bases; unmatched junction bases: 3. This CDR3 region has 15 residues. The CDR3 region is CASSLAGQGYSPLHF. CDR3 in DNA: TGCGCCAGCAGCTTGGCGGGACAGGGTTATTCACCCCTCCACTTT.

V and J are TRBV20-1 and TRBJ2-5; 8 bases are a match to TRBD2. The CDR3 has 12 residues. CDR1 DFQATT and CDR2 SNEGSKA come from the germline V gene (reference sequence). The ends lost 4 bases at V and 3 bases at J; junction bases unmatched: 1. The CDR3 sequence is CSATRGEETQYF. The CDR3 nucleotides read TGCAGTGCTACGCGGGGGGAAGAGACCCAGTACTTC.

There are many counts of this clonotype. The chain links TRBV11-2 to TRBJ2-7; 8 positions match TRBD1. Looked up from germline, CDR1 is SGHAT and CDR2 is FQNNGV. The CDR3 contains 15 residues. Trimming cost V 6 bases and J 2 bases; bases outside gene matches: 9. DNA for the CDR3: TGTGCCAGCAGGTCCCGACAGGGGCTAACCTACGAGCAGTACTTC. The encoded protein is CASRSRQGLTYEQYF.

The chain combines TRBV7-8 with TRBJ2-7, with D uncertain. The length of the CDR3 is 13 residues. CDR1 is SGHVS and CDR2 is FQNEAQ in the germline V gene. With 5 bases removed from V and 4 bases from J, the gap between germline ends came to 12 bases. CDR3 protein: CASSQEDGYEQYF. The CDR3 DNA is TGTGCCAGCAGCCAAGAGGACGGGTACGAGCAGTACTTC.

V usage is TRBV28 and J usage is TRBJ1-1, with TRBD1 as a possible D gene (6 bases). Trimming took 8 bases from V and 1 from J, leaving 23 bases between them. Germline V gene lookup returns CDR1 MDHEN and CDR2 SYDVKM. The CDR3 has 17 amino acids. CDR3 in amino acids: CASLAEFSGVGNTEAFF. CDR3 nucleotides: TGTGCCAGCCTGGCGGAGTTTTCAGGGGTGGGGAACACTGAAGCTTTCTTT. Complete variable domain (other parts from reference TRBV28 and TRBJ1-1): DVKVTQSSRYLVKRTGEKVFLECVQDMDHENMFWYRQDPGLGLRLIYFSYDVKMKEKGDIPEGYSVSREKKERFSLILESASTNQTSMYLCASLAEFSGVGNTEAFFGQGTRLTVV.